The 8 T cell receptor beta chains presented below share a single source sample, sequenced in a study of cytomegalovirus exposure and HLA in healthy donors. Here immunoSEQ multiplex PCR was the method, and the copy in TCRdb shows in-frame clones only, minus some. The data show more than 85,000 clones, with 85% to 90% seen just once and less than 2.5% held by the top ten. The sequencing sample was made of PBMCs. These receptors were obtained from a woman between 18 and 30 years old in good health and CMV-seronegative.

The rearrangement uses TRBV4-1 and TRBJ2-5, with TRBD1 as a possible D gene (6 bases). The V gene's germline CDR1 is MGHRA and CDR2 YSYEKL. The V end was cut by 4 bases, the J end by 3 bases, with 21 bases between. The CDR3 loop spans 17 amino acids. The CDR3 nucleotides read TGCGCCAGCAGCCCTCTCCCCAACAGGGTGGGGGAAGAGACCCAGTACTTC. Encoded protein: CASSPLPNRVGEETQYF.

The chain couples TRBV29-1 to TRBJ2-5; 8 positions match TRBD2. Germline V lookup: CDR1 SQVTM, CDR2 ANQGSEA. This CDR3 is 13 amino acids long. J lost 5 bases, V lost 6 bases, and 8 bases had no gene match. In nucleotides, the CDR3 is TGCAGCGTACGGGGGGGAGGGTCGGAGACCCAGTACTTC. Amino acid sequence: CSVRGGGSETQYF.

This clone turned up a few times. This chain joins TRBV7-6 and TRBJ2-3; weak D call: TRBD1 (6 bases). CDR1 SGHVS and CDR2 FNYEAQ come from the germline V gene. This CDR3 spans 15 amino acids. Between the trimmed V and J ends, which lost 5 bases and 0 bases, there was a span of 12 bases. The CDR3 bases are TGTGCCAGCAGCCTCGGACAGCTAAGCACAGATACGCAGTATTTT. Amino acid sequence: CASSLGQLSTDTQYF.

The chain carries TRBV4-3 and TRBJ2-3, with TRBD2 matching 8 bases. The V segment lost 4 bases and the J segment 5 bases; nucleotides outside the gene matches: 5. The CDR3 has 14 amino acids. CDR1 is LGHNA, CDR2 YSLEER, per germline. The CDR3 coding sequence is TGCGCCAGCAGCCGAGCGGGGGAGGGAGATACGCAGTATTTT. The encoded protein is CASSRAGEGDTQYF.

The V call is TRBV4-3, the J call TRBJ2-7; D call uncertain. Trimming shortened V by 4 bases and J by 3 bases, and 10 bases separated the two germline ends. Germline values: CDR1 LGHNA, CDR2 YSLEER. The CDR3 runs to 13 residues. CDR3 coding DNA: TGCGCCAGCAGCCGCGGCAAGAACTACGAGCAGTACTTC. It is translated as CASSRGKNYEQYF.

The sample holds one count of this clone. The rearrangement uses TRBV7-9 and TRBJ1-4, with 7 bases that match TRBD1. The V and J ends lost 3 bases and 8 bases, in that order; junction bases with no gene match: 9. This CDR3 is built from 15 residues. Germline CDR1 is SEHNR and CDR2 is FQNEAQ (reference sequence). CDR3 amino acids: CASSFPGTVQEKLFF. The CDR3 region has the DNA TGTGCCAGCAGCTTTCCCGGGACAGTCCAAGAAAAACTGTTTTTT.

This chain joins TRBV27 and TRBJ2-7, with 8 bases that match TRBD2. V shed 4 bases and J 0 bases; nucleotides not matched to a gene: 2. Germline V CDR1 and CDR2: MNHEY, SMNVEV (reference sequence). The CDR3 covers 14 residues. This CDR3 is CASSSAGGSYEQYF. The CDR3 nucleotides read TGTGCCAGCAGTTCGGCGGGAGGCTCCTACGAGCAGTACTTC.

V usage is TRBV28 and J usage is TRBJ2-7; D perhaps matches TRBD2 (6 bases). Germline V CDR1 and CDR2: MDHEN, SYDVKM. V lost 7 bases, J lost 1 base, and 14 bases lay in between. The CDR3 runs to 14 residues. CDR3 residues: CASMGGDASYEQYF. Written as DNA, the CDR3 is TGTGCCAGCATGGGGGGAGATGCGTCCTACGAGCAGTACTTC.